The rows below give T cell receptor beta chains drawn from one sample of a study of PD-1 blockade in classical Hodgkin lymphoma. The repertoire was sequenced with immunoSEQ multiplex PCR; TCRdb's copy has only in-frame clones and lacks some. Among over 6,500 clones, about three quarters were seen once, and the ten largest hold about 43%. The sample consisted of peripheral blood mononuclear cells (PBMCs), taken before the second cycle of nivolumab. The origin of the receptors is a human donor with classical Hodgkin lymphoma. Each CDR3 is given with its conserved first and last residue. The D gene is left open where the match is weak. Size values are once, few and many counts, or a class for expanded clones, and some rows have none.

j_gene: TRBJ2-1; abundance: -; d_gene: -; v_gene: TRBV10-3; CDR3nt: TGTGCCATCAGTGAACCTCCTGGCAATGAGCAGTTCTTC; CDR3aa: CAISEPPGNEQFF
j_gene: TRBJ2-2; abundance: -; d_gene: -; v_gene: TRBV27; CDR3nt: TGTGCCAGCCGCCTGAGAGGTGGCACCGGGGAGCTGTTTTTT; CDR3aa: CASRLRGGTGELFF
j_gene: TRBJ2-2; abundance: -; d_gene: TRBD2; v_gene: TRBV10-3; CDR3nt: TGTGCCATCAAGCTAGCGGGAGGGCCCGGGGAGCTGTTTTTT; CDR3aa: CAIKLAGGPGELFF
j_gene: TRBJ2-1; abundance: -; d_gene: -; v_gene: TRBV28; CDR3nt: TGTGCCAGCACCCCCAGGGGGGTAGCGGGAACCGTGGGGTTCTTC; CDR3aa: CASTPRGVAGTVGFF
j_gene: TRBJ1-1; abundance: -; d_gene: TRBD1; v_gene: TRBV4-2; CDR3nt: TGTGCCAGCAGCCAAGATTGGGCAGGGGGCATCACTGAAGCTTTCTTT; CDR3aa: CASSQDWAGGITEAFF
j_gene: TRBJ1-4; abundance: -; d_gene: TRBD1; v_gene: TRBV27; CDR3nt: TGTGCCAGCAGTCGGACAGGGACTAATGAAAAACTGTTTTTT; CDR3aa: CASSRTGTNEKLFF
j_gene: TRBJ2-2; abundance: -; d_gene: TRBD1; v_gene: TRBV6-5; CDR3nt: TGTGCCAGCAGTTATACACAGGGGTCCGGGGAGCTGTTTTTT; CDR3aa: CASSYTQGSGELFF
j_gene: TRBJ2-3; abundance: once; d_gene: -; v_gene: TRBV20-1; CDR3nt: TGCAGCGCTCTCGGGCCAGATACGCAGTATTTT; CDR3aa: CSALGPDTQYF
j_gene: TRBJ2-3; abundance: -; d_gene: -; v_gene: TRBV5-1; CDR3nt: TGCGCCAGCAGTAGAGGAGACACAGGTACGCAGTATTTT; CDR3aa: CASSRGDTGTQYF
j_gene: TRBJ2-3; abundance: few; d_gene: -; v_gene: TRBV6-8; CDR3nt: TGTGCCAGCAGTTCCACAGATACGCAGTATTTT; CDR3aa: CASSSTDTQYF
j_gene: TRBJ2-7; abundance: -; d_gene: TRBD2; v_gene: TRBV2; CDR3nt: TGTGCCAGCAGGGACCCCCGCGGCGGGAGAGGAGACGAGCAGTACTTC; CDR3aa: CASRDPRGGRGDEQYF
j_gene: TRBJ2-1; abundance: -; d_gene: TRBD2; v_gene: TRBV29-1; CDR3nt: TGCAGCGTTGAGGGACTAGCGGGAATAATCGATGAGCAGTTCTTC; CDR3aa: CSVEGLAGIIDEQFF
j_gene: TRBJ1-3; abundance: once; d_gene: -; v_gene: TRBV7-6; CDR3nt: TGTGCCAGCAGCTCATCAGGTCCGCAGACTGGAAACACCATATATTTT; CDR3aa: CASSSSGPQTGNTIYF
j_gene: TRBJ1-5; abundance: -; d_gene: TRBD1; v_gene: TRBV29-1; CDR3nt: TGCAGCGTTGAACCTGTGGGACAGGGGGCGCGGCCCCAGCATTTT; CDR3aa: CSVEPVGQGARPQHF
j_gene: TRBJ1-1; abundance: -; d_gene: -; v_gene: TRBV16; CDR3nt: TGTGCCAGCAGCCAGGCGGGGGGGAACACTGAAGCTTTCTTT; CDR3aa: CASSQAGGNTEAFF
j_gene: TRBJ2-7; abundance: -; d_gene: -; v_gene: TRBV6-6; CDR3nt: TGTGCCAGCAGTTATCAGGGCTCCTACGAGCAGTACTTC; CDR3aa: CASSYQGSYEQYF
j_gene: TRBJ2-1; abundance: -; d_gene: TRBD2; v_gene: TRBV5-1; CDR3nt: TGCGCCAGCAGCTCGGGACTAGCGGACAGGGATGAGCAGTTCTTC; CDR3aa: CASSSGLADRDEQFF
j_gene: TRBJ2-7; abundance: -; d_gene: -; v_gene: TRBV6-1; CDR3nt: TGTGCCAGCAGTGAATATTCTTACGAGCAGTACTTC; CDR3aa: CASSEYSYEQYF
j_gene: TRBJ2-1; abundance: -; d_gene: -; v_gene: TRBV6-4; CDR3nt: TGTGCCAGCAGTCGAACTAGCAGCAATGAGCAGTTCTTC; CDR3aa: CASSRTSSNEQFF
j_gene: TRBJ1-1; abundance: -; d_gene: -; v_gene: TRBV5-1; CDR3nt: TGCGCCAGCAGCTTTGGAGGAGACATCCCTGCTTTCTTT; CDR3aa: CASSFGGDIPAFF
j_gene: TRBJ2-5; abundance: -; d_gene: -; v_gene: TRBV27; CDR3nt: TGTGCCAGCTCGCGCCCGTCGGAGACCCAGTACTTC; CDR3aa: CASSRPSETQYF
j_gene: TRBJ2-6; abundance: -; d_gene: TRBD1; v_gene: TRBV29-1; CDR3nt: TGCAGCGTTGAAGGCGGGACAGGAGTTTCCCTCAACTCTGGGGCCAACGTCCTGACTTTC; CDR3aa: CSVEGGTGVSLNSGANVLTF
j_gene: TRBJ2-3; abundance: few; d_gene: -; v_gene: TRBV9; CDR3nt: TGTGCCAGCAGCCCATCAGGGGGGGGCTCCGGAGATACGCAGTATTTT; CDR3aa: CASSPSGGGSGDTQYF
j_gene: TRBJ2-7; abundance: few; d_gene: TRBD2; v_gene: TRBV7-3; CDR3nt: TGTGCCAGCAGCTTATATAGCGGGAGTCCCTACGAGCAGTACTTC; CDR3aa: CASSLYSGSPYEQYF
j_gene: TRBJ1-5; abundance: -; d_gene: -; v_gene: TRBV19; CDR3nt: TGTGCCAGTAGCCTAACAGGGCCCAATCAGCCCCAGCATTTT; CDR3aa: CASSLTGPNQPQHF
j_gene: TRBJ2-3; abundance: -; d_gene: -; v_gene: TRBV5-4; CDR3nt: TGTGCCAGCAGCCAAGAAGGGAACCCTACAGATACGCAGTATTTT; CDR3aa: CASSQEGNPTDTQYF
j_gene: TRBJ2-1; abundance: -; d_gene: TRBD2; v_gene: TRBV28; CDR3nt: TGTGCCAGCAGCCCGGGACTAGCGGGTATTTACAATGAGCAGTTCTTC; CDR3aa: CASSPGLAGIYNEQFF
j_gene: TRBJ2-5; abundance: -; d_gene: -; v_gene: TRBV5-1; CDR3nt: TGCGCCAGCAGCTTGGAGGACAGGAGGGTCCAAGAGACCCAGTACTTC; CDR3aa: CASSLEDRRVQETQYF
j_gene: TRBJ2-7; abundance: -; d_gene: -; v_gene: TRBV10-3; CDR3nt: TGTGCCATCAGTGAGTCTACTAGTCCCACCTACGAGCAGTACTTC; CDR3aa: CAISESTSPTYEQYF
j_gene: TRBJ2-3; abundance: -; d_gene: -; v_gene: TRBV6-1; CDR3nt: TGTGCCAGCACTCTAGCCGATACCACAGATACGCAGTATTTT; CDR3aa: CASTLADTTDTQYF
j_gene: TRBJ2-7; abundance: few; d_gene: -; v_gene: TRBV28; CDR3nt: TGTGCCAGCAGTTTAGAGGGAACGAAATCCTACGAGCAGTACTTC; CDR3aa: CASSLEGTKSYEQYF
j_gene: TRBJ2-7; abundance: few; d_gene: TRBD2; v_gene: TRBV4-3; CDR3nt: TGCGCCAGCAGCCAAGAGGCTAGCGGCAGATACGAGCAGTACTTC; CDR3aa: CASSQEASGRYEQYF
j_gene: TRBJ1-1; abundance: -; d_gene: -; v_gene: TRBV28; CDR3nt: TGTGCCAGCAGTGACAGACTGGGAGCTTTCTTT; CDR3aa: CASSDRLGAFF
j_gene: TRBJ1-5; abundance: -; d_gene: -; v_gene: TRBV4-1; CDR3nt: TGCGCCAGCAGCCAAGAGCACCTCTCCTCCCAGCCCCAGCATTTT; CDR3aa: CASSQEHLSSQPQHF
j_gene: TRBJ1-5; abundance: -; d_gene: -; v_gene: TRBV5-6; CDR3nt: TGTGCCAGCAGCTTGGCGCTTTATAGCAATCAGCCCCAGCATTTT; CDR3aa: CASSLALYSNQPQHF
j_gene: TRBJ2-3; abundance: -; d_gene: -; v_gene: TRBV6-9; CDR3nt: TGTGCCAGCAGTTCCACAGATACGCAGTATTTT; CDR3aa: CASSSTDTQYF
j_gene: TRBJ2-2; abundance: -; d_gene: -; v_gene: TRBV5-8; CDR3nt: TGTGCCAGCAGCTTGGGACTGGCGGACGGGGAGCTGTTTTTT; CDR3aa: CASSLGLADGELFF
j_gene: TRBJ1-5; abundance: -; d_gene: TRBD1; v_gene: TRBV7-2; CDR3nt: TGTGCCAGCAGCCGATCGACAGGGGGTTTCCAGCCCCAGCATTTT; CDR3aa: CASSRSTGGFQPQHF
j_gene: TRBJ2-3; abundance: -; d_gene: -; v_gene: TRBV5-4; CDR3nt: TGTGCCAGCAGCGGGGACATAAGCACAGATACGCAGTATTTT; CDR3aa: CASSGDISTDTQYF
j_gene: TRBJ2-1; abundance: -; d_gene: -; v_gene: TRBV5-6; CDR3nt: TGTGCCAGCAGCCCCGGGACTGCAGTTCTCTACAATGAGCAGTTCTTC; CDR3aa: CASSPGTAVLYNEQFF
j_gene: TRBJ2-7; abundance: -; d_gene: -; v_gene: TRBV28; CDR3nt: TGTGCCAGCAGTTTAAGGGCGGGAACCTCCTACGAGCAGTACTTC; CDR3aa: CASSLRAGTSYEQYF
j_gene: TRBJ2-5; abundance: -; d_gene: TRBD2; v_gene: TRBV5-1; CDR3nt: TGCGCCAGCAGCTATAGCGGGAGGGCCGGAGAGACCCAGTACTTC; CDR3aa: CASSYSGRAGETQYF
j_gene: TRBJ1-3; abundance: -; d_gene: -; v_gene: TRBV18; CDR3nt: TGTGCCAGCTCACCACCGGGGGGCTTCCTCTCTGGAAACACCATATATTTT; CDR3aa: CASSPPGGFLSGNTIYF
j_gene: TRBJ2-7; abundance: few; d_gene: TRBD1; v_gene: TRBV7-9; CDR3nt: TGTGCCAGCAGCCGAGGGGGCAGCTCCTACGAGCAGTACTTC; CDR3aa: CASSRGGSSYEQYF
j_gene: TRBJ2-3; abundance: -; d_gene: -; v_gene: TRBV27; CDR3nt: TGTGCCAGCAGGGGGGCTACTGCTCGGGATACGCAGTATTTT; CDR3aa: CASRGATARDTQYF
j_gene: TRBJ2-2; abundance: -; d_gene: TRBD1; v_gene: TRBV5-1; CDR3nt: TGCGCCAGCAGCCGACAGGGGGAAACCGGGGAGCTGTTTTTT; CDR3aa: CASSRQGETGELFF
j_gene: TRBJ1-2; abundance: -; d_gene: -; v_gene: TRBV29-1; CDR3nt: TGCAGCGTTGAAAGGGCCCTTGGCTATGGCTACACCTTC; CDR3aa: CSVERALGYGYTF
j_gene: TRBJ1-5; abundance: -; d_gene: -; v_gene: TRBV2; CDR3nt: TGTGCCAGCAGTGAACAGGGGAATTGGTATCAGCCCCAGCACTTT; CDR3aa: CASSEQGNWYQPQHF
j_gene: TRBJ1-1; abundance: -; d_gene: -; v_gene: TRBV19; CDR3nt: TGTGCCAGTAGTCGCCGGGGACTCACTGAAGCTTTCTTT; CDR3aa: CASSRRGLTEAFF